The sequence of this TCR beta chain was determined in a study of blood T cell repertoires in COVID-19. Study as a whole: COVID-19 samples from acute and convalescent phases originated in the United States, Italy and Spain. The analysed material was cDNA or gDNA that came from T cells, B-cell-depleted T cells, or PBMCs.

The protocol was immunoSEQ multiplex PCR, while the TCRdb copy is restricted to in-frame clones and leaves out a portion. The table lists around 460,000 clones, about 90% of them singletons. Seattle enrolled patients during active infection and tracked them longitudinally. Germline V gives CDR1 SGHAT, CDR2 FQNNGV. V shed 5 bases and J shed 1 base, with 13 bases lying between them. This CDR3 is 15 amino acids long. The source is a man in his late teens or twenties with COVID-19, enrolled during active disease. Sequences were obtained from peripheral blood. The rearrangement links TRBV11-2 to TRBJ2-3; no reliable D call. The CDR3 reads CASSPGTPGTDTQYF. The CDR3, as DNA: TGTGCCAGCAGCCCAGGAACACCAGGCACAGATACGCAGTATTTT.